The clone carrying this TCR beta chain was counted many times. Its antigen is currently unknown. This sample is part of a study of T cells in Graves' hyperthyroidism and ophthalmopathy. Overall study findings and caveats: Blood also contained most expanded thyroid clonotypes above 0.001.

There were TCR beta CDR3 regions amplified from RNA transcripts. The primer set for the first-round RT-PCR of the TCR CDR3 was HTBI. TCRdb used MiXCR to reprocess the multiplex PCR reads, holding one entry per CDR3 protein. The sample holds hundreds of thousands of distinct CDR3 sequences; under 15% are singletons and the top ten take 3.5% to 4.5%. V was cut by 5 bases and J by 2 bases, with 15 bases left in between. This CDR3 is 15 amino acids long. Germline V gene sequence: CDR1 LGHDT, CDR2 YNNKEL (reference sequence). The study included ophthalmopathy patients with Clinical Activity Score at least 3, NOSPECS grade at least 4 and duration under 3 months. For the diagnoses, clinical symptoms, serum thyroxine and TRAb, thyroid ultrasound and orbital computed tomography were used.

The genes are TRBV3-1 and TRBJ2-5, with TRBD1 as a possible D gene (6 bases). This receptor was taken from a woman aged 40 to 50 with Graves' ophthalmopathy. Sequencing was carried out using blood. This chain's CDR3 is CASSYRAPEQETQYF. The DNA for the CDR3 is TGTGCCAGCAGCTACAGGGCGCCGGAACAAGAGACCCAGTACTTC.